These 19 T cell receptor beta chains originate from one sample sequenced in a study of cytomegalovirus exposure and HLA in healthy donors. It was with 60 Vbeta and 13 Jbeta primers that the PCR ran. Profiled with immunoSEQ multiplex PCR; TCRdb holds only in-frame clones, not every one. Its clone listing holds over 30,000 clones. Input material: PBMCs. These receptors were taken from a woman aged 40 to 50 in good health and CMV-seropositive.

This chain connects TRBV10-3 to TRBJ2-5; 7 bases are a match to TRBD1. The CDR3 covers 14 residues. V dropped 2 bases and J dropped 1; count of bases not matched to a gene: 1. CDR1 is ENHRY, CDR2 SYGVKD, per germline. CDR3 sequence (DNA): TGTGCCATCAGTGAGGCAGGGGGCCAAGAGACCCAGTACTTC. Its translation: CAISEAGGQETQYF.

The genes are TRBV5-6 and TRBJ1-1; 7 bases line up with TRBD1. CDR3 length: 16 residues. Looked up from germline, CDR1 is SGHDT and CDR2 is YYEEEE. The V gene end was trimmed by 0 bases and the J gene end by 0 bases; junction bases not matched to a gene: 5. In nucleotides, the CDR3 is TGTGCCAGCAGCTTGGAGAGGGGGCTTCTGAACACTGAAGCTTTCTTT. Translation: CASSLERGLLNTEAFF.

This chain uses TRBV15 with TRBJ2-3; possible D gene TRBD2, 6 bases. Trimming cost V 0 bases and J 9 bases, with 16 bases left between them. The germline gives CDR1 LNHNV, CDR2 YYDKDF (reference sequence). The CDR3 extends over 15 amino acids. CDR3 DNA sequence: TGTGCCACCAGCAGAGATTTGGCGGACTACCCAACGCAGTATTTT. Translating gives CATSRDLADYPTQYF.

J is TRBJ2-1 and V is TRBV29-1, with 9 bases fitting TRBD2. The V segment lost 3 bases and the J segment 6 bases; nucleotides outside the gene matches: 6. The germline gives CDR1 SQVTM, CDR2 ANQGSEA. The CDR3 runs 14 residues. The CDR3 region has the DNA TGCAGCGTTGACGAAGCGGGAGGCGCCAATGAGCAGTTCTTC. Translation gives CSVDEAGGANEQFF.

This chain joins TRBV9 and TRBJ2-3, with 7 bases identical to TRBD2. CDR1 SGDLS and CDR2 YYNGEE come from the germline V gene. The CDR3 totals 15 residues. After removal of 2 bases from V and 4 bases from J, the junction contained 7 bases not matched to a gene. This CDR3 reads CASSVAGVQADTQYF. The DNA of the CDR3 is TGTGCCAGCAGCGTCGCGGGAGTACAGGCAGATACGCAGTATTTT.

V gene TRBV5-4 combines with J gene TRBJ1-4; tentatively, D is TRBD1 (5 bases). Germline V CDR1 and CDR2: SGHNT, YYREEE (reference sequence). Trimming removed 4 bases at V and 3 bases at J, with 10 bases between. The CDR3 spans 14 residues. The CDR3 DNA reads TGTGCCAGCAGCAAGGACACGGCTAATGAAAAACTGTTTTTT. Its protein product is CASSKDTANEKLFF.

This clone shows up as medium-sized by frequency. The DNA for the CDR3 is TGTGCCATCAGTGAGTCGAGAGGGGGAGGGCAAGAGACCCAGTACTTC. Translation: CAISESRGGGQETQYF. This chain connects TRBV10-3 to TRBJ2-5; possibly TRBD2 for D (7 bases). V was trimmed by 0 bases and J by 2 bases, leaving 13 bases between them. The CDR3 is 16 amino acids. Germline CDR1 ENHRY, CDR2 SYGVKD.

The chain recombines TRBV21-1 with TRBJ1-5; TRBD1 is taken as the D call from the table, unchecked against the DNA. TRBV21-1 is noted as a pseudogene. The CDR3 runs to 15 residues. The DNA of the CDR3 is TGTGCGAGCTACAAAGGGGCCGAGAGCAATCAGCCCCAGCATTTT. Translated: CASYKGAESNQPQHF.

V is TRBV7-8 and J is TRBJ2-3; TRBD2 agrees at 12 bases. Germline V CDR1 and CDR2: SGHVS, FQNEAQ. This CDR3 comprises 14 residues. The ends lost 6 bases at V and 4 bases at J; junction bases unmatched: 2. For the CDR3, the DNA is TGTGCCAGCAGTCCTAGCGGGAGGGCAGATACGCAGTATTTT. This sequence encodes CASSPSGRADTQYF.

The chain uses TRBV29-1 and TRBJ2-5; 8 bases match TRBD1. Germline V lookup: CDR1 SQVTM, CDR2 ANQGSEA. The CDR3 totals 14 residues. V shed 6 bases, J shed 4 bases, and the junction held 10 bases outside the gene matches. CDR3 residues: CSVTLTGVRETQYF. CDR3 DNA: TGCAGCGTCACCCTGACAGGGGTGAGAGAGACCCAGTACTTC.

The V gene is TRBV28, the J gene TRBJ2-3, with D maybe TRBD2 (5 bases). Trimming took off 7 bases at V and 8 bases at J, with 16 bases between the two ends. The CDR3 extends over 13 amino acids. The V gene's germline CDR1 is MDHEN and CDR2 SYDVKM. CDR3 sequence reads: CASIVGGSGTQYF. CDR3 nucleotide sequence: TGTGCCAGCATCGTCGGTGGGAGCGGTACGCAGTATTTT.

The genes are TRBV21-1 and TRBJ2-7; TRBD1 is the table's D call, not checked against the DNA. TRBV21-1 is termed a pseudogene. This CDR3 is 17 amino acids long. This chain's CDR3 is CASSKASGQGIIHEQYF. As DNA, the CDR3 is TGTGCCAGCAGCAAAGCGTCGGGACAGGGGATTATCCACGAGCAGTACTTC.

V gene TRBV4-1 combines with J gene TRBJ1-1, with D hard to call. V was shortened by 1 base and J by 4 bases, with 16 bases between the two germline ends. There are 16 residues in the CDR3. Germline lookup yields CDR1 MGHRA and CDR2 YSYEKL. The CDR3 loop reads CASSQGINRITTEAFF. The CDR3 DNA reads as TGCGCCAGCAGCCAAGGTATTAACAGAATCACCACTGAAGCTTTCTTT.

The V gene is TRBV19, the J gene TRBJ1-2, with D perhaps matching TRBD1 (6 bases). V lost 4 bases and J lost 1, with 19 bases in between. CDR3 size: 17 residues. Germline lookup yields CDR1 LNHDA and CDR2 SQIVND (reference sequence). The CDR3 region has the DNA TGTGCCAGTAGTAGAAGACAGGCCAGTCGAGATAACTATGGCTACACCTTC. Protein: CASSRRQASRDNYGYTF. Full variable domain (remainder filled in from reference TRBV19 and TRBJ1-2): DGGITQSPKYLFRKEGQNVTLSCEQNLNHDAMYWYRQDPGQGLRLIYYSQIVNDFQKGDIAEGYSVSREKKESFPLTVTSAQKNPTAFYLCASSRRQASRDNYGYTFGSGTRLTVV.

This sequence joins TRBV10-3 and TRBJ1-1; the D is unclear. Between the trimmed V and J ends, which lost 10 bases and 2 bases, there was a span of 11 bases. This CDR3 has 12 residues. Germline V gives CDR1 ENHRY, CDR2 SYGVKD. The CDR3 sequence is CATTRGNTEAFF. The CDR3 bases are TGTGCCACCACCCGGGGAAACACTGAAGCTTTCTTT.

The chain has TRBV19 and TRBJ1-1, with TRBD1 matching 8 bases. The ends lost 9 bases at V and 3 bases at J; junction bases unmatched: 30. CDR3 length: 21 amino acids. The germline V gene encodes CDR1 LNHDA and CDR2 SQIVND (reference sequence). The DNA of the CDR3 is TGTGCCAGCCTCTCAGACGCCTCGATAAAACGGGACAGGCGTTTTGACACTGAAGCTTTCTTT. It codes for CASLSDASIKRDRRFDTEAFF.

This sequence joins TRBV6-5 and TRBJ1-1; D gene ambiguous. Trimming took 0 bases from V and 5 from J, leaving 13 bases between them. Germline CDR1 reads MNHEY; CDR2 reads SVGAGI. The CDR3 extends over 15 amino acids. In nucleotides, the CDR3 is TGTGCCAGCAGTTACTCGACATGGGCGAATACTGAAGCTTTCTTT. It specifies CASSYSTWANTEAFF.

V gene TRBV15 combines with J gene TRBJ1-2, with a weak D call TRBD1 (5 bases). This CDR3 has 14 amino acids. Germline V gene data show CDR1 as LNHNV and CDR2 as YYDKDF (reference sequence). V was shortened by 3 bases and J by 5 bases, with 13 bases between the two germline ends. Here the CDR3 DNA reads TGTGCCACCAGCAGTACAGGCGGGGGGTATGGCTACACCTTC. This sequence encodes CATSSTGGGYGYTF.

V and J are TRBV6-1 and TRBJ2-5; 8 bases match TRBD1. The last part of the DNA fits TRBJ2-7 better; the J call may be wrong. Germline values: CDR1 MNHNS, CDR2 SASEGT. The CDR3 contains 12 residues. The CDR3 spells CASNNRGYEQYF. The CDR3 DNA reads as TGTGCCAGCAATAACAGGGGGTACGAGCAGTACTTC.